Each of the 28 T cell receptor beta chains below was sequenced from the same sample in a study of cytomegalovirus exposure and HLA in healthy donors. Primers: 60 Vbeta forward and 13 Jbeta reverse. Libraries were prepared by immunoSEQ multiplex PCR; TCRdb keeps only in-frame clonotypes and omits some of them. The repertoire holds 99,000 or so clones, with approximately 82% as singletons. Sequencing input: PBMCs. These receptors all come from a man in his forties or fifties in good health and CMV-seropositive.

The rearrangement links TRBV7-9 to TRBJ1-1, with 9 positions matching TRBD1. The CDR3 length is 16 residues. V dropped 1 base and J dropped 8; count of bases not matched to a gene: 11. CDR1 is SEHNR, CDR2 FQNEAQ, per germline (reference sequence). The CDR3 region has the DNA TGTGCCAGCAGCTTAGGGTTCGGGACAGGGTTACGGGAAGCTTTCTTT. Translated, it gives CASSLGFGTGLREAFF.

The chain uses TRBV30 and TRBJ1-1; no clear D gene. CDR1 and CDR2 (germline): GTSNPN, SVGIG (reference sequence). This CDR3 is built from 14 residues. With 6 bases removed from V and 0 bases from J, the gap between germline ends came to 14 bases. CDR3 bases: TGTGCCTGTACTCCGGGGTTTCTGAACACTGAAGCTTTCTTT. It is translated as CACTPGFLNTEAFF.

This clone has only one observation. The chain has TRBV18 and TRBJ1-6; a possible D gene is TRBD1 (5 bases). V lost 5 bases to trimming and J lost 9 bases, with 20 bases between them. The CDR3 spans 16 residues. The germline gives CDR1 KGHSH, CDR2 LQKENI. CDR3 bases: TGTGCCAGCTCAAATTGGCCGGGACGGGGAGGTTCACCCCTCCACTTT. Amino acid sequence: CASSNWPGRGGSPLHF.

The chain has TRBV18 and TRBJ2-5; no reliable D call. The J call may not be correct, given that the DNA end is closer to TRBJ2-7. This CDR3 spans 12 amino acids. Germline V gene lookup returns CDR1 KGHSH and CDR2 LQKENI. The CDR3 DNA sequence: TGTGCCAGCTCACCACTGGGCTACGAGCAGTACTTC. Residues: CASSPLGYEQYF.

Of note for this clone: Distinct nucleotide sequences in the sample also encode this CDR3. The CDR3 nucleotides read TGTGCCTGCCGAAGCGGGGAGGTCTATGAGCAGTACTTC. Translated: CACRSGEVYEQYF. The chain carries TRBV30 and TRBJ2-7; 7 bases fit TRBD2. The V gene's germline CDR1 is GTSNPN and CDR2 SVGIG (reference sequence). The trim removed 6 bases at V and 7 bases at J, leaving 12 bases unmatched. The CDR3 is 13 amino acids.

The chain has TRBV6-6 and TRBJ2-3; D is perhaps TRBD1 (5 bases). The V gene lost 6 bases and the J gene lost 8 bases, with 18 bases spanning the gap. The germline V gene has CDR1 MNHNY and CDR2 SVGAGI (reference sequence). The CDR3 length is 14 residues. Here the CDR3 DNA reads TGTGCCAGCAGGGGGCGGATAGCTCAGGGTACGCAGTATTTT. Its protein is CASRGRIAQGTQYF.

The CDR3: CASSPDRGRINTIYF. CDR3 bases: TGTGCCAGCAGCCCGGACAGGGGGCGTATAAACACCATATATTTT. This chain connects TRBV6-5 to TRBJ1-3; 11 bases map to TRBD1. The V gene end was trimmed by 6 bases and the J gene end by 6 bases; junction bases not matched to a gene: 7. Germline V lookup: CDR1 MNHEY, CDR2 SVGAGI. The CDR3 spans 15 residues.

This chain connects TRBV5-4 to TRBJ1-2; TRBD1 matches 7 bases. CDR1 is SGHNT and CDR2 is YYREEE in the germline V gene (reference sequence). Germline trimming cut 0 bases from V and 4 bases from J; bases unmatched to any gene: 9. There are 16 residues in the CDR3. This CDR3 is CASSLAGGGTIYGYTF. As DNA, the CDR3 is TGTGCCAGCAGCTTGGCCGGAGGGGGCACCATCTATGGCTACACCTTC.

The V call is TRBV6-1, the J call TRBJ1-3; the match to TRBD1 covers 8 bases. CDR3 length: 14 amino acids. Losses at the gene ends were 5 bases for V and 7 bases for J; bases not matched to a gene: 7. Germline assignment: CDR1 MNHNS and CDR2 SASEGT. CDR3 nucleotides: TGTGCCAGCAGTCCAGGGGGCTTCGGGAACACCATATATTTT. Translating gives CASSPGGFGNTIYF.

The chain links TRBV7-2 to TRBJ1-1; D unresolved. The CDR3 length is 12 residues. Between the trimmed V and J ends, which lost 5 bases and 1 base, there was a span of 5 bases. Germline loops: CDR1 SGHTA, CDR2 FQGNSA. The CDR3 region has the DNA TGTGCCAGCAGCGAGGGGAACACTGAAGCTTTCTTT. Its translation is CASSEGNTEAFF. Drawing the rest from reference TRBV7-2 and TRBJ1-1, the complete variable domain is GAGVSQSPSNKVTEKGKDVELRCDPISGHTALYWYRQSLGQGLEFLIYFQGNSAPDKSGLPSDRFSAERTGGSVSTLTIQRTQQEDSAVYLCASSEGNTEAFFGQGTRLTVV.

The CDR3, as DNA: TGTGCCAGCAGCGGGGGCAGGGGGGTCCACGAGCAGTACTTC. It encodes CASSGGRGVHEQYF. The J gene is TRBJ2-7, the V gene TRBV5-6; D might be TRBD1 (7 bases). The CDR3 extends over 14 amino acids. Trimming cost V 4 bases and J 5 bases, with 16 bases left between them. CDR1 SGHDT and CDR2 YYEEEE come from the germline V gene.

V is TRBV5-4 and J is TRBJ2-7, with a possible D match to TRBD2 (6 bases). Germline V gene sequence: CDR1 SGHNT, CDR2 YYREEE (reference sequence). V lost 3 bases to trimming and J lost 3 bases, with 19 bases between them. The CDR3 is 16 amino acids. The CDR3 region is CASSSYGTPLHYEQYF. CDR3 DNA sequence: TGTGCCAGCAGCTCATACGGGACTCCGCTCCACTACGAGCAGTACTTC.

This clone was detected only a few times. The chain couples TRBV6-6 to TRBJ1-1, with unresolved D. This CDR3 comprises 13 residues. V dropped 3 bases and J dropped 4 bases, with 9 bases sitting between them. Germline CDR1 MNHNY, CDR2 SVGAGI (reference sequence). The CDR3 DNA reads as TGTGCCAGCAGTTATAGTCCGGGCACTGAAGCTTTCTTT. Its translation: CASSYSPGTEAFF.

This chain links TRBV7-3 with TRBJ2-5, with TRBD1 matching 8 bases. V shed 5 bases and J 4 bases; nucleotides not matched to a gene: 9. Germline V gives CDR1 SGHTA, CDR2 FQGTGA. The CDR3 length is 15 residues. In DNA form, the CDR3 reads TGTGCCAGCAGCGCGACAGGGGCGGGCGGAGAGACCCAGTACTTC. It yields the protein CASSATGAGGETQYF.

The CDR3 region is CASSYYSGANVLTF. The CDR3 DNA sequence: TGTGCCAGCAGTTACTATTCTGGGGCCAACGTCCTGACTTTC. V usage is TRBV27 and J usage is TRBJ2-6, with D unresolved. V gave up 4 bases and J gave up 1 base, with 5 bases separating them. The CDR3 has 14 residues. Germline values: CDR1 MNHEY, CDR2 SMNVEV (reference sequence).

The rearrangement links TRBV11-3 to TRBJ2-1; 9 bases are shared with TRBD1. The germline V gene has CDR1 SGHNT and CDR2 YENEEA. The CDR3 sequence is 16 residues long. The J segment lost 7 bases and the V segment lost 4 bases, leaving 11 bases of the junction unmatched. As DNA, the CDR3 is TGTGCCAGCAGCTCAAGAGGGGGACAGGGCCCAAATGAGCAGTTCTTC. Its protein is CASSSRGGQGPNEQFF.

The genes are TRBV5-5 and TRBJ1-5; TRBD1 is a possible D gene (6 bases). V was trimmed by 2 bases and J by 2 bases, leaving 8 bases between them. CDR1 SGHKS and CDR2 YYEKEE come from the germline V gene (reference sequence). The CDR3 sequence is 14 residues long. CDR3 in DNA: TGTGCCAGCAGCTTTGAGGGGGGCAATCAGCCCCAGCATTTT. Translating it yields CASSFEGGNQPQHF.

The chain employs TRBV2 and TRBJ2-4, with D maybe TRBD2 (6 bases). The CDR3 is 14 residues long. Deletions cut 3 bases from V and 8 bases from J, with 14 bases between. Germline CDR1 SNHLY, CDR2 FYNNEI. The CDR3 region has the DNA TGTGCCAGCAGTGAGGGGGGATGGCGGGACATTCAGTACTTC. Residues: CASSEGGWRDIQYF.

CDR3 DNA sequence: TGTGCCAGCAGTACTAGCGGGAGCACAGATACGCAGTATTTT. This sequence encodes CASSTSGSTDTQYF. The chain employs TRBV6-4 and TRBJ2-3; 9 bases align to TRBD2. J was trimmed by 0 bases and V by 5 bases; bases with no gene match: 0. The germline gives CDR1 MRHNA, CDR2 SNTAGT. The CDR3 covers 14 residues.

The V and J genes are TRBV29-1 and TRBJ2-7, with D hard to call. This CDR3 comprises 11 residues. Trimming removed 6 bases from V and 5 bases from J, with 11 bases in between. CDR1 and CDR2 from the germline V gene are SQVTM and ANQGSEA. The CDR3 spells CSVGTVDEQYF. The CDR3 DNA reads as TGCAGCGTCGGCACAGTCGACGAGCAGTACTTC.

This chain links TRBV11-2 with TRBJ2-5, with TRBD1 matching 8 bases. The J call may be faulty, since TRBJ2-7 better matches the DNA end. Germline V gene sequence: CDR1 SGHAT, CDR2 FQNNGV. The CDR3 totals 14 residues. CDR3 sequence (DNA): TGTGCCAGCAACGCGCCAGGGGGCTGGCTCGAGCAGTACTTC. Translated, it gives CASNAPGGWLEQYF.

On this clone: Germline is not matched at one junction end, which may reflect a read error. The genes are TRBV2 and TRBJ2-7, with D perhaps TRBD2 (5 bases). The CDR3 sequence is 12 residues long. The germline CDR1 and CDR2 sequences are SNHLY and FYNNEI. For the CDR3, the DNA is TGTGCCAGCAGTGAGTCCCTACGTACGGGGTCCTTC. Translating it yields CASSESLRTGSF.

The CDR3 DNA sequence: TGTGCCAGCAGCTTAACAGTCTACGAGCAGTACTTC. Protein: CASSLTVYEQYF. The chain employs TRBV5-6 and TRBJ2-7, with unresolved D. V lost 2 bases and J 3 bases, leaving 6 bases between the germline ends. Germline V CDR1 and CDR2: SGHDT, YYEEEE. CDR3 length: 12 amino acids.

The V call is TRBV19, the J call TRBJ2-1, with 16 positions matching TRBD2. From germline, CDR1 is LNHDA and CDR2 SQIVND (reference sequence). Trimming cost V 5 bases and J 9 bases; bases outside gene matches: 4. The length of the CDR3 is 15 residues. The CDR3 here is CASSPGLAGGREQFF. The CDR3 DNA follows: TGTGCCAGTAGTCCGGGACTAGCGGGAGGGCGTGAGCAGTTCTTC. The full variable domain, in which reference TRBV19 and TRBJ2-1 provide the parts outside the CDR3, is DGGITQSPKYLFRKEGQNVTLSCEQNLNHDAMYWYRQDPGQGLRLIYYSQIVNDFQKGDIAEGYSVSREKKESFPLTVTSAQKNPTAFYLCASSPGLAGGREQFFGPGTRLTVL.

This chain joins TRBV2 and TRBJ2-5, with 8 positions matching TRBD1. J lost 5 bases, V lost 6 bases, and 23 bases had no gene match. The germline V gene has CDR1 SNHLY and CDR2 FYNNEI. There are 19 residues in the CDR3. The CDR3 coding sequence is TGTGCCAGCAGGACAGGGGACCCGAGGAGGGAAGTGGAAGTGGAGACCCAGTACTTC. It translates to CASRTGDPRREVEVETQYF.

This clone was counted only a few times. The chain has TRBV19 and TRBJ2-3; maybe TRBD2 (5 bases). The CDR3 runs to 16 residues. Trimming pared 2 bases from V and 3 bases from J, leaving 15 bases between. Germline CDR1 LNHDA, CDR2 SQIVND (reference sequence). CDR3 in amino acids: CASSIRAGVGTDTQYF. CDR3 coding DNA: TGTGCCAGTAGTATACGGGCCGGGGTAGGAACAGATACGCAGTATTTT.

This chain connects TRBV27 to TRBJ2-1; D uncertain. Germline CDR1 reads MNHEY; CDR2 reads SMNVEV (reference sequence). The CDR3 is made up of 15 amino acids. Trimming left V 4 bases short and J 3 bases short, with 13 bases between. CDR3 loop: CASSSSWSGYNEQFF. CDR3 DNA sequence: TGTGCCAGCAGTTCGTCCTGGTCGGGCTACAATGAGCAGTTCTTC.

This clone has just one count. The J gene is TRBJ1-4, the V gene TRBV19; 10 bases are shared with TRBD1. CDR1 and CDR2 (germline): LNHDA, SQIVND (reference sequence). The CDR3 has 14 residues. V lost 4 bases, J lost 7 bases, and 3 bases stayed unmatched. The CDR3 DNA sequence: TGTGCCAGTAGTACGACAGGGGGCAGTGAAAAACTGTTTTTT. This gives the protein CASSTTGGSEKLFF.